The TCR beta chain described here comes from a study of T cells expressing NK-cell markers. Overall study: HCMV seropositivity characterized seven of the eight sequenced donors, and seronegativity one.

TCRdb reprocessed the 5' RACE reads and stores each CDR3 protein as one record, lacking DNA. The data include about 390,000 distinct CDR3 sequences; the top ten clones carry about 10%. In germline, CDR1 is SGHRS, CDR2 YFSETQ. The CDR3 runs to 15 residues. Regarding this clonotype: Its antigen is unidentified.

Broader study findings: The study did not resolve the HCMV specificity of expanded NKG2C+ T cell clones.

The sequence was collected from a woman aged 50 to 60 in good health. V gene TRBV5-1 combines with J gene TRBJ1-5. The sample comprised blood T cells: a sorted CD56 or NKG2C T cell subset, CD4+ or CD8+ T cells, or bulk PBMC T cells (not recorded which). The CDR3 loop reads CASSLAGNSNQPQHF.